Listed here are 21 T cell receptor beta chains from one sample, sequenced in a study of cytomegalovirus exposure and HLA in healthy donors. The PCR made use of 60 Vbeta and 13 Jbeta primers. Sequenced by immunoSEQ multiplex PCR; TCRdb stores in-frame clones only, minus some. The table has some 160,000 clones, around 73% seen once. The sample was PBMCs. The receptors stem from a man between 60 and 75 years old in good health and CMV-seronegative.

This chain uses TRBV19 with TRBJ1-2; tentatively, D is TRBD1 (5 bases). The CDR3 covers 12 residues. Germline lookup yields CDR1 LNHDA and CDR2 SQIVND (reference sequence). V was shortened by 6 bases and J by 8 bases, with 13 bases between the two germline ends. The chain's CDR3 is CASRHRGYGYTF. As DNA, the CDR3 is TGTGCCAGTAGACATAGGGGTTACGGCTACACCTTC.

The chain joins TRBV4-2 to TRBJ2-3, with D maybe TRBD1 (6 bases). The CDR3 loop spans 17 amino acids. Germline CDR1 is LGHNA and CDR2 is YNFKEQ. The ends were cut back, 0 bases at V and 1 base at J, with 14 bases in the middle. DNA of the CDR3: TGTGCCAGCAGCCAAGAGTGGCAGGGGTCTGGCACAGATACGCAGTATTTT. Protein: CASSQEWQGSGTDTQYF.

This clone has just a few counts. V and J are TRBV29-1 and TRBJ2-5, with D maybe TRBD2 (6 bases). Germline V CDR1 and CDR2: SQVTM, ANQGSEA. V was trimmed by 4 bases and J by 5 bases, leaving 11 bases between them. The length of the CDR3 is 12 residues. The CDR3 reads CSVGRGRETQYF. The CDR3 DNA reads as TGCAGCGTTGGGAGGGGTAGGGAGACCCAGTACTTC.

V usage is TRBV30 and J usage is TRBJ1-2; TRBD1 is a possible D gene (5 bases). This CDR3 spans 15 amino acids. Trimming took 4 bases from V and 5 from J, leaving 20 bases between them. Germline V lookup: CDR1 GTSNPN, CDR2 SVGIG (reference sequence). The CDR3 region is CAWTLGSGRYYGYTF. CDR3 bases: TGTGCCTGGACTCTGGGTTCAGGGCGCTATTATGGCTACACCTTC.

This rearrangement joins TRBV30 to TRBJ2-7; 7 bases align to TRBD2. The germline CDR1 and CDR2 sequences are GTSNPN and SVGIG (reference sequence). The CDR3 has 16 amino acids. With V trimmed by 1 base and J by 4 bases, 13 bases remained unmatched. As DNA, the CDR3 is TGTGCCTGGAGTGGGGGAGGGGTCCCCGTTGGGTACGAGCAGTACTTC. Protein: CAWSGGGVPVGYEQYF. Based on the CDR3 plus reference TRBV30 and TRBJ2-7, the full variable domain is SQTIHQWPATLVQPVGSPLSLECTVEGTSNPNLYWYRQAAGRGLQLLFYSVGIGQISSEVPQNLSASRPQDRQFILSSKKLLLSDSGFYLCAWSGGGVPVGYEQYFGPGTRLTVT.

The chain uses TRBV5-1 and TRBJ1-1; TRBD1 agrees at 8 bases. J lost 3 bases, V lost 6 bases, and 22 bases had no gene match. The germline V gene has CDR1 SGHRS and CDR2 YFSETQ. The length of the CDR3 is 19 residues. As DNA, the CDR3 is TGCGCCAGCAACGTTGCCAGGGGGCAAGGGCCTTTCCCCGACACTGAAGCTTTCTTT. It specifies CASNVARGQGPFPDTEAFF. The entire variable domain, with the rest obtained from reference TRBV5-1 and TRBJ1-1, is as follows: KAGVTQTPRYLIKTRGQQVTLSCSPISGHRSVSWYQQTPGQGLQFLFEYFSETQRNKGNFPGRFSGRQFSNSRSEMNVSTLELGDSALYLCASNVARGQGPFPDTEAFFGQGTRLTVV.

This chain uses TRBV7-2 with TRBJ1-1, with a tentative D call TRBD1 (6 bases). CDR1 and CDR2 from the germline V gene are SGHTA and FQGNSA. The CDR3 totals 13 residues. Trimming pared 5 bases from V and 6 bases from J, leaving 13 bases between. The CDR3 loop is CASSLRTASEAFF. CDR3 DNA: TGTGCCAGCAGCCTACGGACAGCCTCTGAAGCTTTCTTT.

This clone was counted only a few times. V usage is TRBV7-3 and J usage is TRBJ2-3, with 8 bases that match TRBD1. The length of the CDR3 is 14 residues. Germline V gene lookup returns CDR1 SGHTA and CDR2 FQGTGA. Germline trimming cut 4 bases from V and 4 bases from J; bases unmatched to any gene: 4. Here the CDR3 reads CASSSTGEPDTQYF. In nucleotides, the CDR3 is TGTGCCAGCAGCTCGACAGGGGAACCAGATACGCAGTATTTT.

V is TRBV5-4 and J is TRBJ1-2; D may be TRBD1 (6 bases). Germline V lookup: CDR1 SGHNT, CDR2 YYREEE (reference sequence). The CDR3 contains 17 residues. V gave up 2 bases and J gave up 8 bases, with 25 bases separating them. The CDR3 DNA follows: TGTGCCAGCAGCTTAGGGCTGGCTGCGGGGGGCGCCGGGGGCTACACCTTC. It yields the protein CASSLGLAAGGAGGYTF. Based on the CDR3 plus reference TRBV5-4 and TRBJ1-2, the full variable domain is ETGVTQSPTHLIKTRGQQVTLRCSSQSGHNTVSWYQQALGQGPQFIFQYYREEENGRGNFPPRFSGLQFPNYSSELNVNALELDDSALYLCASSLGLAAGGAGGYTFGSGTRLTVV.

The V call is TRBV9, the J call TRBJ2-3, with 12 bases matching TRBD1. This CDR3 has 17 amino acids. Germline CDR1 is SGDLS and CDR2 is YYNGEE. V was pared by 1 base and J by 2 bases, with 5 bases of the junction left unmatched. In DNA form, the CDR3 reads TGTGCCAGCAGCGTAAACCCGGGACAGGGGGCCACAGATACGCAGTATTTT. Translating it yields CASSVNPGQGATDTQYF.

The chain links TRBV11-1 to TRBJ2-1; 9 bases line up with TRBD1. The V segment lost 4 bases and the J segment 10 bases; nucleotides outside the gene matches: 11. CDR3 length: 15 residues. The germline CDR1 and CDR2 sequences are SGHAT and FQDESV (reference sequence). CDR3 residues: CASSYFRDRDDEQFF. CDR3 bases: TGTGCCAGCAGCTACTTCCGGGACAGGGATGACGAGCAGTTCTTC. Looking up the rest from reference TRBV11-1 and TRBJ2-1 gives the full variable domain: EAEVAQSPRYKITEKSQAVAFWCDPISGHATLYWYRQILGQGPELLVQFQDESVVDDSQLPKDRFSAERLKGVDSTLKIQPAELGDSAMYLCASSYFRDRDDEQFFGPGTRLTVL.

The chain links TRBV10-3 to TRBJ1-2, with D hard to call. The CDR3 contains 15 residues. Germline V gene lookup returns CDR1 ENHRY and CDR2 SYGVKD. Trimming removed 2 bases from V and 0 bases from J, with 10 bases in between. The CDR3 sequence is CAISEDPGANYGYTF. The CDR3, as DNA: TGTGCCATCAGTGAGGACCCTGGAGCTAACTATGGCTACACCTTC.

This clone was recorded a few times. The chain uses TRBV27 and TRBJ2-5, with TRBD1 identical over 10 bases. The tail of the sequence fits TRBJ2-7 better, so the J call may be wrong. Germline assignment: CDR1 MNHEY and CDR2 SMNVEV (reference sequence). This CDR3 has 14 amino acids. CDR3 amino acids: CASSAGQGVYEQYF. DNA of the CDR3: TGTGCCAGCAGTGCAGGACAGGGGGTGTACGAGCAGTACTTC.

The rearrangement joins TRBV27 to TRBJ2-3, with 10 bases fitting TRBD1. J gave up 10 bases and V 5 bases, and 9 bases lay outside the gene matches. This CDR3 comprises 14 residues. Looked up from germline, CDR1 is MNHEY and CDR2 is SMNVEV (reference sequence). The CDR3 reads CASSPRDRGPAQYF. DNA for the CDR3: TGTGCCAGCAGTCCCCGGGACAGGGGTCCTGCGCAGTATTTT.

The chain links TRBV5-5 to TRBJ1-5, with no clear D. The CDR3 is made up of 14 amino acids. Deletions cut 4 bases from V and 0 bases from J, with 8 bases between. Germline loops: CDR1 SGHKS, CDR2 YYEKEE (reference sequence). The CDR3 bases are TGTGCCAGCAGCCCAGGTATTAGCAATCAGCCCCAGCATTTT. The encoded protein is CASSPGISNQPQHF. Variable domain in full (rest from reference TRBV5-5 and TRBJ1-5): DAGVTQSPTHLIKTRGQQVTLRCSPISGHKSVSWYQQVLGQGPQFIFQYYEKEERGRGNFPDRFSARQFPNYSSELNVNALLLGDSALYLCASSPGISNQPQHFGDGTRLSIL.

The table lists this clone with a count of one. The V and J genes are TRBV11-2 and TRBJ2-2, with a weak D call TRBD2 (6 bases). This CDR3 is built from 13 residues. CDR1 and CDR2 from the germline V gene are SGHAT and FQNNGV. Trimming removed 5 bases at V and 6 bases at J, with 10 bases between. The CDR3 sequence is CASSRSGAGELFF. In DNA form, the CDR3 reads TGTGCCAGCAGCCGTTCGGGGGCCGGGGAGCTGTTTTTT.

The sample holds a few counts of this clone. This rearrangement joins TRBV27 to TRBJ1-5; 7 bases align to TRBD1. The V gene's germline CDR1 is MNHEY and CDR2 SMNVEV (reference sequence). This CDR3 region has 15 residues. Trimming took 0 bases from V and 3 from J; bases not matched to a gene: 2. The CDR3 DNA reads as TGTGCCAGCAGTTTATCGACAGGGAACAATCAGCCCCAGCATTTT. Its protein product is CASSLSTGNNQPQHF.

For the CDR3, the DNA is TGTGCCAGCTCTCTAGCACGGGGGTCTGCGCAGTTCTTC. This encodes CASSLARGSAQFF. The J gene is TRBJ2-1, the V gene TRBV27, with D tentatively TRBD2 (6 bases). CDR1 and CDR2 (germline): MNHEY, SMNVEV (reference sequence). The V gene lost 8 bases and the J gene lost 12 bases, with 20 bases spanning the gap. The CDR3 has 13 amino acids.

The gene calls are TRBV4-1 and TRBJ1-3, with D possibly matching TRBD1 (6 bases). Between the trimmed V and J ends, which lost 0 bases and 0 bases, there was a span of 9 bases. The germline CDR1 and CDR2 sequences are MGHRA and YSYEKL. The length of the CDR3 is 16 residues. The CDR3 sequence is CASSQDLGHSGNTIYF. CDR3 nucleotide sequence: TGCGCCAGCAGCCAAGATTTGGGACACTCTGGAAACACCATATATTTT.

V and J are TRBV19 and TRBJ2-5; D not resolved. The CDR3 covers 11 residues. Germline CDR1 LNHDA, CDR2 SQIVND (reference sequence). V was clipped by 8 bases and J by 5 bases, with 9 bases between them. In nucleotides, the CDR3 is TGTGCCAGTCGCCGAGCCGAGACCCAGTACTTC. Translated: CASRRAETQYF. The complete variable domain, with remaining parts taken from reference TRBV19 and TRBJ2-5, reads DGGITQSPKYLFRKEGQNVTLSCEQNLNHDAMYWYRQDPGQGLRLIYYSQIVNDFQKGDIAEGYSVSREKKESFPLTVTSAQKNPTAFYLCASRRAETQYFGPGTRLLVL.

This clone has only one observation. This chain uses TRBV6-1 with TRBJ1-2; 10 bases agree with TRBD1. J gave up 5 bases and V 0 bases, and 15 bases lay outside the gene matches. This CDR3 has 19 residues. Germline-derived CDR1 and CDR2 are MNHNS and SASEGT. CDR3 amino acids: CASSEALGGQGKDGYGYTF. DNA for the CDR3: TGTGCCAGCAGTGAAGCGCTTGGGGGACAGGGGAAAGATGGGTATGGCTACACCTTC.